This T cell receptor (beta chain) was sequenced for a study of CD8+ T cells in alopecia areata. General study results and limits: Having one nonresponder leaves uncertain how baseline CD8+ expansion relates to response. In lesional scalp, particularly from alopecia totalis/universalis, clonality was higher than in normal scalp.

As for this clone: As yet, its antigen is unknown.

V gave up 6 bases and J gave up 0 bases, with 4 bases separating them. This CDR3 has 13 residues. Germline assignment: CDR1 SGHRS and CDR2 YFSETQ. RNA was isolated and reverse transcribed to cDNA, the sequencing template. Using immunoSEQ multiplex PCR, the repertoire was profiled, and TCRdb retains in-frame clones only, with some absent. This sample has approximately 280,000 clones; roughly 64% occur once, and the top ten carry around 1.8%. Sample treatment: oral pan-JAK inhibitor, 5-10 mg twice daily. The source of this sequence is a human donor with alopecia areata. The chain combines TRBV5-1 with TRBJ2-6; D remains ambiguous. The specimen was CD4+ T cells sorted from blood, collected at week 24, from a patient treated with tofacitinib. The CDR3 sequence: CASKDSGANVLTF. CDR3 sequence (DNA): TGCGCCAGCAAGGACTCTGGGGCCAACGTCCTGACTTTC.